This TCR beta chain is drawn from a study of cytomegalovirus exposure and HLA in healthy donors. For the study at large: Of 300 to 450 genotyped donors, roughly 80% clustered with self-reported Caucasian donors.

Findings and caveats of the study: Segments of the TCR beta V type were, in most cases, productive about 87% or about 30% of the time in an earlier analysis. Specificity of a few CMV-associated chains for CMV antigens was verified in vitro. Rates of TCR association differed by HLA locus in a later analysis, with DRB1 highest and HLA-C lowest.

Use of 60 Vbeta and 13 Jbeta primers characterized the PCR. The table came from immunoSEQ multiplex PCR; TCRdb's copy has only in-frame clones and leaves some out. The sample lists around 110,000 clones; approximately 82% were seen once. For this clone: Its antigen remains unknown.

Sequencing input: PBMCs. The receptor was derived from a young man in good health and CMV-seropositive.

CDR3: CASSPSIDRGNQPQHF. CDR3 bases: TGTGCCAGTAGTCCCAGCATAGACAGGGGAAATCAGCCCCAGCATTTT. The chain recombines TRBV19 with TRBJ1-5; 8 nucleotides line up with TRBD1. CDR3 length: 16 amino acids. The germline gives CDR1 LNHDA, CDR2 SQIVND (reference sequence). V was pared by 5 bases and J by 4 bases, with 10 bases of the junction left unmatched.